This T cell receptor (beta chain) was retrieved from a study of T cell responses to AZD1222 COVID-19 vaccine (dated by TCRdb to the early 2020s). With regard to the full study: AZD1222 recipients given second doses at about 4 weeks or at about 12 weeks were pooled, since spike-specific TCR depth and breadth were not found to differ between the two schedules. A total of about 240 trial participants underwent TCR sequencing, of whom 207 received two doses of AZD1222 and some 25 received two doses of the MenACWY control vaccine. Trial participants were enrolled into age subgroups of 18-55, 56-69 and 70-plus years, which contained approximately 150, 28 and 58 TCR-sequenced participants, respectively.

The time point label, as the study defines it: baseline before first vaccination. Vaccinee samples came from UK trials COV001 and COV002, including a single-blind randomized controlled phase 2/3 trial of AZD1222 (ChAdOx1 nCoV-19) in healthy adults. For TCRbeta chain sequencing, PBMC samples from trial participants were taken at day 0 and at day 28 after the second dose. The CDR3 regions of human TCRbeta chains were analyzed by immunosequencing. On the study's bioinformatics: TCRs in the repertoires were compared against a reference library of SARS-CoV-2-specific TCRs that had been generated with the MIRA antigen-specificity platform. Breadth meant the fraction of unique TCRs that were SARS-CoV-2-associated, whereas depth meant the fraction of total T cells that were SARS-CoV-2-associated. Using the MIRA data, each spike-specific TCR was assigned both to the spike region to which the TCR was reactive and to a CD4 or CD8 class. Log10-transformed breadth and depth values were compared by one-way ANOVA with Sidak's multiple comparisons tests. TCRdb carries this immuneACCESS record with in-frame sequences only. Its versions omit some clonotypes, under half of them owing to an unresolved V gene in the studies checked, with the rest unexplained. That table is the source of V, J and clone size, and D and trimming were worked out from the DNA. Present in this sample are 160,000 or so clones, roughly nine tenths of which were seen just once. 1.9% of the sample is in the top ten clones.

CDR1 is given as LNHNV and CDR2 as YYDKDF, both from the germline V gene (reference sequence). There are 16 amino acids in the CDR3, from cysteine to phenylalanine inclusive. Only the CDR3 portion is preserved as DNA: 48 bases, with reading frame beginning at the first base. V sheds 0 bases and J sheds 1 base, leaving 10 bases between their ends. Results and caveats for the whole study, not just this receptor: In the small 56-69-year group, the increase in depth fell short of significance, most likely because of low power. Only a handful of AZD1222 recipients were SARS-CoV-2 seropositive at baseline, limiting conclusions about previously exposed vaccinees. Spike-specific TCR breadth and depth rose significantly after two AZD1222 doses compared with day 0 and with MenACWY recipients. The vaccine-associated CD4 TCRs covered the entire spike protein, and the dominant responses fell in regions 160-218 and 743-854. Because no day 14 peak-response samples were available, repertoires were characterized only after the peak T cell response. Participants were mostly white British, with more females than males. The authors suggested clonal diversity may have been underestimated. Reportedly, almost half of the unique spike-specific TCRs recognized epitopes lying outside the regions that are mutated in the B.1.351 and B.1.1.7 variants.

Concerning this clone: This clone's antigen is unknown. Per-base quality was not reported, and no clone a single base away is much larger than it.

The chain employs TRBV15 and TRBJ1-3; there is no confident call for the D gene. The sample here was peripheral blood, taken on day 0 of AZD1222 vaccination. This TCR came from an adult in good health. CDR3 protein: CATSRDRGDSGNTIYF. The nucleotides are TGTGCCACCAGCAGAGATCGAGGTGATTCTGGAAACACCATATATTTT.